Listed here are 8 T cell receptor beta chains from one sample, sequenced in a study of identifying expanded T cells in peripheral blood. Clones were sequenced by immunoSEQ multiplex PCR, and TCRdb holds only the in-frame ones, with some missing. Of under 90,000 clones listed, about 88% are singletons. Sequenced: blood. These receptors were taken from a person aged 18 to 75 in good health.

The chain recombines TRBV4-3 with TRBJ1-2; the D gene is possibly TRBD1 (6 bases). Per germline, CDR1 LGHNA and CDR2 YSLEER. V lost 0 bases, J lost 8 bases, and 25 bases lay in between. This CDR3 is 18 amino acids long. The DNA for the CDR3 is TGCGCCAGCAGCCAAGATCTCGCCGATGCGGGGGGGCCGGAAGGCTACACCTTC. Protein sequence: CASSQDLADAGGPEGYTF.

The rearrangement uses TRBV4-3 and TRBJ1-2; 9 bases match TRBD1. The CDR3 runs 18 residues. The V gene end was trimmed by 1 base and the J gene end by 5 bases; junction bases not matched to a gene: 14. CDR1 LGHNA and CDR2 YSLEER come from the germline V gene. CDR3 DNA: TGCGCCAGCAGCCAAGCCCTACGGGACAGGGCTGAGGGTTATGGCTACACCTTC. This encodes CASSQALRDRAEGYGYTF.

This clone occurred once. The V gene is TRBV11-3, the J gene TRBJ1-1, with unresolved D. The ends were cut back, 3 bases at V and 2 bases at J, with 7 bases in the middle. The CDR3 consists of 13 residues. Germline V lookup: CDR1 SGHNT, CDR2 YENEEA. CDR3 DNA sequence: TGTGCCAGCAGCTTGGGGAGAAACACTGAAGCTTTCTTT. Its protein product is CASSLGRNTEAFF.

The J gene is TRBJ2-5, the V gene TRBV5-1; tentatively, D is TRBD2 (7 bases). The CDR3 loop spans 15 amino acids. The V and J ends lost 4 bases and 5 bases respectively, with 18 bases between them. Germline CDR1 and CDR2: SGHRS and YFSETQ. For the CDR3, the DNA is TGCGCCAGCAGCCCCGAGGGGGGGATCGGGGAGACCCAGTACTTC. Its translation is CASSPEGGIGETQYF.

This rearrangement joins TRBV13 to TRBJ2-7, with 13 bases matching TRBD2. Per the germline V gene, CDR1 is PRHDT and CDR2 is FYEKMQ (reference sequence). The CDR3 extends over 14 amino acids. J gave up 2 bases and V 8 bases, and 3 bases lay outside the gene matches. CDR3 nucleotide sequence: TGTGCCAGCCGACTAGCGGGGGGAACCTACGAGCAGTACTTC. Translating gives CASRLAGGTYEQYF. Combining the CDR3 with reference TRBV13 and TRBJ2-7 gives the whole variable domain AAGVIQSPRHLIKEKRETATLKCYPIPRHDTVYWYQQGPGQDPQFLISFYEKMQSDKGSIPDRFSAQQFSDYHSELNMSSLELGDSALYFCASRLAGGTYEQYFGPGTRLTVT.

This chain links TRBV5-1 with TRBJ2-3; 7 positions match TRBD1. Germline CDR1 reads SGHRS; CDR2 reads YFSETQ. This CDR3 is built from 15 residues. With 0 bases clipped from V and 2 bases from J, the junction kept 3 bases outside the gene matches. The CDR3 spells CASSLVGTDTDTQYF. The CDR3, as DNA: TGCGCCAGCAGCTTGGTAGGGACAGACACAGATACGCAGTATTTT.

The chain carries TRBV7-9 and TRBJ2-3; TRBD2 matches 10 bases. V was clipped by 6 bases and J by 1 base; unmatched bases: 1. Germline assignment: CDR1 SEHNR and CDR2 FQNEAQ (reference sequence). The CDR3 is 14 residues long. The CDR3 DNA reads as TGTGCCAGCAGAACTAGCGGGGGCACAGATACGCAGTATTTT. Amino acids: CASRTSGGTDTQYF. The variable domain in full, with the rest retrieved from reference TRBV7-9 and TRBJ2-3, is DTGVSQNPRHKITKRGQNVTFRCDPISEHNRLYWYRQTLGQGPEFLTYFQNEAQLEKSRLLSDRFSAERPKGSFSTLEIQRTEQGDSAMYLCASRTSGGTDTQYFGPGTRLTVL.

V usage is TRBV13 and J usage is TRBJ2-5; D unresolved. Trimming pared 3 bases from V and 4 bases from J, leaving 3 bases between. The CDR3 has 11 residues. Per germline, CDR1 PRHDT and CDR2 FYEKMQ (reference sequence). CDR3: CASSFRETQYF. The CDR3 DNA sequence: TGTGCCAGCAGCTTTAGAGAGACCCAGTACTTC.